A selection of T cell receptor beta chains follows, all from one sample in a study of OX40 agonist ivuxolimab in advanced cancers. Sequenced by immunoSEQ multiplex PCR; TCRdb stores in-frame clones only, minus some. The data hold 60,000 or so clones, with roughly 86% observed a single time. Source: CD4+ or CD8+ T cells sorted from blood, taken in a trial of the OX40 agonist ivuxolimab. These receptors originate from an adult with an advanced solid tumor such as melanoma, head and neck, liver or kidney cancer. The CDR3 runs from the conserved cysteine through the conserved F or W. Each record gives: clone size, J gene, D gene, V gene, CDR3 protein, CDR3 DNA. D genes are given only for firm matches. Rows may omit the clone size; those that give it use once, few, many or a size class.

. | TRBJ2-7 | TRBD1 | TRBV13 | CASSLWDRNYEQYF | TGTGCCAGCAGCTTATGGGACAGGAACTACGAGCAGTACTTC
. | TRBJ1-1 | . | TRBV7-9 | CASSRFLDPGARTTEAFF | TGTGCCAGCAGCCGGTTCTTAGATCCGGGGGCGCGTACAACTGAAGCTTTCTTT
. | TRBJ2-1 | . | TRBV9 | CASSVANRGPSYNEQFF | TGTGCCAGCAGCGTAGCCAACCGCGGCCCCTCCTACAATGAGCAGTTCTTC
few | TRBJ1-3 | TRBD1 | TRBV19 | CASGQDSGNTIYF | TGTGCCAGCGGACAGGACTCTGGAAACACCATATATTTT
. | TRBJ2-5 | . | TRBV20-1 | CSALRETQYF | TGCAGTGCTCTCAGAGAGACCCAGTACTTC
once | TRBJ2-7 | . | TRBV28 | CASSSVPPVSYEQYF | TGTGCCAGCAGTTCCGTGCCCCCCGTGTCCTACGAGCAGTACTTC
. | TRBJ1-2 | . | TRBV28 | CASSTATGYTF | TGTGCCAGCAGTACTGCGACTGGCTACACCTTC
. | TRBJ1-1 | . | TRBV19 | CASSVTGMNTEAFF | TGTGCCAGTAGTGTAACAGGGATGAACACTGAAGCTTTCTTT
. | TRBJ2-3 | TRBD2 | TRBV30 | CARSQREGDTQYF | TGTGCCCGCTCCCAGCGGGAGGGAGATACGCAGTATTTT
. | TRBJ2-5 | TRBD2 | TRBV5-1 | CASSQGLAGEETQYF | TGCGCCAGCAGCCAAGGACTAGCGGGCGAGGAGACCCAGTACTTC
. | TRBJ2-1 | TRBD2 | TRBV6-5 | CASRRGLAGENEQFF | TGTGCCAGCAGAAGGGGACTAGCGGGAGAGAATGAGCAGTTCTTC
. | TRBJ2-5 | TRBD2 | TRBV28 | CAVRGTSGNQETQYF | TGTGCCGTTCGGGGGACTAGCGGGAACCAAGAGACCCAGTACTTC
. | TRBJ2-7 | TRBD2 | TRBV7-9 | CASRRGTSGFEEEQYF | TGTGCCAGCAGACGGGGGACTAGCGGATTTGAGGAGGAGCAGTACTTC
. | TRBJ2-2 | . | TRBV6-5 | CASSYSVGSTGELFF | TGTGCCAGCAGTTACTCCGTTGGGTCCACCGGGGAGCTGTTTTTT
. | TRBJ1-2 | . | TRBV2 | CASRKDGNYGYTF | TGTGCCAGCAGGAAAGACGGGAACTATGGCTACACCTTC
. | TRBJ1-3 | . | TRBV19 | CASSIGVAASGNTIYF | TGTGCCAGTAGTATCGGTGTGGCGGCATCTGGAAACACCATATATTTT
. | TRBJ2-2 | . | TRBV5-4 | CASSLGSSRAGELFF | TGTGCCAGCAGCTTAGGATCCTCCAGAGCCGGGGAGCTGTTTTTT
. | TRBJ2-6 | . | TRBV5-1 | CASSYLAVARTGANVLTF | TGCGCCAGCAGCTACCTAGCCGTCGCACGAACTGGGGCCAACGTCCTGACTTTC
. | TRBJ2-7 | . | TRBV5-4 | CASTQGFGRSSYEQYF | TGTGCCAGCACCCAGGGTTTTGGACGCAGCTCCTACGAGCAGTACTTC
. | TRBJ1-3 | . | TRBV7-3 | CASSLDSGNTIYF | TGTGCCAGCAGCTTGGACAGCGGAAACACCATATATTTT